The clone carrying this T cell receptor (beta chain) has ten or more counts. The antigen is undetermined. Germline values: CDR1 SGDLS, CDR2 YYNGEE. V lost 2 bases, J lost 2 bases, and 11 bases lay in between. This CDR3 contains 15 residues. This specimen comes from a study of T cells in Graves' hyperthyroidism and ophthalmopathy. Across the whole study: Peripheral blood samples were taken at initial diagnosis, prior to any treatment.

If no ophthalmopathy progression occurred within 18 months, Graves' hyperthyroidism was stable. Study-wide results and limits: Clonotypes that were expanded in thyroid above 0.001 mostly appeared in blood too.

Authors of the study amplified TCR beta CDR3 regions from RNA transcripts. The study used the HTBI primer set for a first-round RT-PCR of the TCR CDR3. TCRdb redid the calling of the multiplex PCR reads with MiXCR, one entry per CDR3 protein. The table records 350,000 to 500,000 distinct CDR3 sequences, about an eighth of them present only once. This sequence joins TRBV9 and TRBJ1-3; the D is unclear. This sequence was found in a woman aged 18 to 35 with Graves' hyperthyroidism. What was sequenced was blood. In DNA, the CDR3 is TGTGCCAGCAGCGTTGCTGGCGGGCCTGGAAACACCATATATTTT. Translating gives CASSVAGGPGNTIYF. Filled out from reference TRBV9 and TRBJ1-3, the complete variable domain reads DSGVTQTPKHLITATGQRVTLRCSPRSGDLSVYWYQQSLDQGLQFLIQYYNGEERAKGNILERFSAQQFPDLHSELNLSSLELGDSALYFCASSVAGGPGNTIYFGEGSWLTVV.